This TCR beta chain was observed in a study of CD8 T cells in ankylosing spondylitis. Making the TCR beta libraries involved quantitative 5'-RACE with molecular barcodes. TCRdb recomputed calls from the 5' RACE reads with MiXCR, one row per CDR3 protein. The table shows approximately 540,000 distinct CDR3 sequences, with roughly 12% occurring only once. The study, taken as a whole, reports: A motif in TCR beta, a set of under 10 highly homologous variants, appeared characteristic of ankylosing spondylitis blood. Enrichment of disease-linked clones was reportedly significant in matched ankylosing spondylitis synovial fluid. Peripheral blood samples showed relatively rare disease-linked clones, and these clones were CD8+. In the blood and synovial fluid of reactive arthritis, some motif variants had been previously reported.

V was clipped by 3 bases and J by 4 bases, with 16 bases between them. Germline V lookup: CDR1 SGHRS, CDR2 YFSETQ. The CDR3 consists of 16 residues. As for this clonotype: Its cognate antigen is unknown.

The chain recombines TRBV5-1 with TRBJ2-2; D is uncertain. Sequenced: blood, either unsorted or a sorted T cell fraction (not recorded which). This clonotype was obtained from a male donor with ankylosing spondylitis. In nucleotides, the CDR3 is TGCGCCAGCAGCTCGAGACTCAACGCGGCCACCGGGGAGCTGTTTTTT. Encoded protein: CASSSRLNAATGELFF.